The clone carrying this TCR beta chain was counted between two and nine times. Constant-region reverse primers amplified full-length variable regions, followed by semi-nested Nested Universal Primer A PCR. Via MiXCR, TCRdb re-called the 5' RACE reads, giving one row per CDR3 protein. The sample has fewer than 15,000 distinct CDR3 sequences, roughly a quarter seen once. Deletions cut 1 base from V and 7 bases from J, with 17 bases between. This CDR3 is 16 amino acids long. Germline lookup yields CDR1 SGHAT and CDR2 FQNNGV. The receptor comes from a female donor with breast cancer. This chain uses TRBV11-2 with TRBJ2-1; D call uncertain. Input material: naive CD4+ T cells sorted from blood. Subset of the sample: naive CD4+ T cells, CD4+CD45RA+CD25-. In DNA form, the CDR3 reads TGTGCCAGCAGCTTAGTAAACCAAGGACCGCGGAATGAGCAGTTCTTC. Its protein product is CASSLVNQGPRNEQFF. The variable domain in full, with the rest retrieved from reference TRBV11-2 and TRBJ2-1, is EAGVAQSPRYKIIEKRQSVAFWCNPISGHATLYWYQQILGQGPKLLIQFQNNGVVDDSQLPKDRFSAERLKGVDSTLKIQPAKLEDSAVYLCASSLVNQGPRNEQFFGPGTRLTVL.